These T cell receptor beta chains were read from a single sample in a study of T cell responses to AZD1222 COVID-19 vaccine. TCRdb's copy holds only in-frame clones and misses some; the assay was immunoSEQ multiplex PCR. Of over 100,000 clones in the sample, approximately 91% were seen once. The specimen comprised peripheral blood, sampled 28 days after the second AZD1222 dose. The receptor source for this set is an adult who received the AZD1222 COVID-19 vaccine. Both conserved end residues are part of each CDR3. The D gene is left open where the match is weak. Clone size, where shown, is once, few, many, or a class for clones that have expanded.

v_gene	d_gene	j_gene	abundance	CDR3nt	CDR3aa
TRBV12-3/TRBV12-4	-	TRBJ1-6	-	TGTGCCAGCAGCAGACACAGTTCACCCCTCCACTTT	CASSRHSSPLHF
TRBV7-2	-	TRBJ2-7	-	TGTGCCAGCAGCTTAGTAGCATGGGGGGCGAACTACGAGCAGTACTTC	CASSLVAWGANYEQYF
TRBV5-1	-	TRBJ2-1	-	TGCGCCAGCAGCTCGTCGGTTAGGACCGGCGAGCAGTTCTTC	CASSSSVRTGEQFF
TRBV28	-	TRBJ2-7	-	TGTGCCAGCAGTTTATATAGGGTAGACGAGCAGTACTTC	CASSLYRVDEQYF
TRBV19	TRBD2	TRBJ2-1	-	TGTGCCACCAATGGGGGGGGTTCGATCTCCTACAATGAGCAGTTCTTC	CATNGGGSISYNEQFF
TRBV6-4	-	TRBJ2-1	-	TGTGCCAGCAGTGAACAGGGAATTAGCAATGAGCAGTTCTTC	CASSEQGISNEQFF
TRBV4-1	-	TRBJ2-7	-	TGCGCCAGCAGCCAAGATTGGCCAGGGAGCTCCTACGAGCAGTACTTC	CASSQDWPGSSYEQYF
TRBV11-2	-	TRBJ1-1	-	TGTGCCAGCAGCTTCGGCGACACTGAAGCTTTCTTT	CASSFGDTEAFF
TRBV5-1	TRBD1	TRBJ1-4	-	TGCGCCAGCAGCCCTCCGACAGGGGGCGTCGGTGAAAAACTGTTTTTT	CASSPPTGGVGEKLFF
TRBV2	TRBD1	TRBJ1-4	-	TGTGCCACCTCTATACAGGGGCCTAATGAAAAACTGTTTTTT	CATSIQGPNEKLFF
TRBV6-5	-	TRBJ1-1	-	TGTGCCAGCTCCACCGGCCCGGGCAGCACTGAAGCTTTCTTT	CASSTGPGSTEAFF
TRBV9	TRBD2	TRBJ2-1	-	TGTGCCAGCACCATAGCGGGGGCCACTTACAATGAGCAGTTCTTC	CASTIAGATYNEQFF
TRBV27	TRBD1	TRBJ1-5	-	TGTGCCAGCAGTTCCTCAACAGGGGTCCTTAATCAGCCCCAGCATTTT	CASSSSTGVLNQPQHF
TRBV9	TRBD1	TRBJ1-1	-	TGTGCCAGCAGCTCACGACAGGGGGCGCACACTGAAGCTTTCTTT	CASSSRQGAHTEAFF
TRBV6-1	-	TRBJ2-7	-	TGTGCCAGCAGTGAAAGAGGACTTTCCTCCTACGAGCAGTACTTC	CASSERGLSSYEQYF
TRBV4-1	TRBD1	TRBJ1-4	-	TGCGCCAGCAGCCAAGATTCCTTGACACGGACAGGGGGTGAAAAACTGTTTTTT	CASSQDSLTRTGGEKLFF
TRBV19	-	TRBJ1-5	-	TGTGCCAGTAGTCTAGTACAGCATAATCAGCCCCAGCATTTT	CASSLVQHNQPQHF
TRBV6-6	-	TRBJ2-2	-	TGTGCCTCGGGCAGGGAGGTAGGGGAGCTGTTTTTT	CASGREVGELFF
TRBV29-1	-	TRBJ1-2	-	TGCAGCGTTGATCGGCATAACTATGGCTACACCTTC	CSVDRHNYGYTF
TRBV7-8	TRBD1	TRBJ2-7	-	TGTGCCAGCAGCTCACAGGGGGCCGGCGAGCAGTACTTC	CASSSQGAGEQYF
TRBV19	-	TRBJ1-2	once	TGTGCCAGTAGATCGGTAGGGGGCTACACCTTC	CASRSVGGYTF
TRBV2	-	TRBJ1-2	-	TGTGCCAGCAGTGAAGGGACTGGGGGGGATTATGGCTACACCTTC	CASSEGTGGDYGYTF
TRBV7-9	-	TRBJ2-7	once	TGTGCCAGCAGCTTACTCGGGCAGCCTACCTACGAGCAGTACTTC	CASSLLGQPTYEQYF
TRBV5-1	-	TRBJ1-4	-	TGCGCCAGCAGCTTCTTGGGGGCGCAGACTAATGAAAAACTGTTTTTT	CASSFLGAQTNEKLFF
TRBV28	-	TRBJ1-5	-	TGTGCCAGCAGTTTAGGCAGGGCCCTCCGGCAGCCCCAGCATTTT	CASSLGRALRQPQHF
TRBV5-5	TRBD1	TRBJ2-5	once	TGTGCCAGCATCCAGCTTGGGTTGGGACAGCAAGAGACCCAGTACTTC	CASIQLGLGQQETQYF
TRBV7-9	-	TRBJ1-4	-	TGTGCCAGCAGCTTGGCAGTGGGGGTCAATGAAAAACTGTTTTTT	CASSLAVGVNEKLFF
TRBV10-3	-	TRBJ1-6	-	TGTGCCATCAGTGATAACAAGAATTCACCCCTCCACTTT	CAISDNKNSPLHF
TRBV5-1	TRBD1	TRBJ1-6	-	TGCGCCAGCAGCCTAAGTGGACAGGGGAATAATTCACCCCTCCACTTT	CASSLSGQGNNSPLHF
TRBV20-1	-	TRBJ2-5	-	TGCAGTGCTAGAGACCGTGAGACCCAGTACTTC	CSARDRETQYF
TRBV12-3/TRBV12-4	-	TRBJ2-3	-	TGTGCCAGCAGTCTGCTGACCGATACGCAGTATTTT	CASSLLTDTQYF
TRBV18	-	TRBJ2-1	-	TGTGCCAGCTCACCAGGCGTCATTTTCTCCTACAATGAGCAGTTCTTC	CASSPGVIFSYNEQFF
TRBV28	TRBD1	TRBJ2-1	-	TGTGCCAGCAGTATCGGGACAGACAATGAGCAGTTCTTC	CASSIGTDNEQFF
TRBV7-8	TRBD1	TRBJ2-7	-	TGTGCCAGCAGCCCCCGCCCGGGACAGGGGTCCTACGAGCAGTACTTC	CASSPRPGQGSYEQYF
TRBV6-5	-	TRBJ1-5	many	TGTGCCAGCAGATGGGAGAGCAATCAGCCCCAGCATTTT	CASRWESNQPQHF
TRBV6-5	-	TRBJ1-4	-	TGTGCCAGCAGAAGGGGGAGCACTAATGAAAAACTGTTTTTT	CASRRGSTNEKLFF
TRBV11-2	-	TRBJ2-3	once	TGTGCCAGCAGCTTAGGTCGGGACTTTACCTTGCGACGCACAGATACGCAGTATTTT	CASSLGRDFTLRRTDTQYF
TRBV2	-	TRBJ1-5	-	TGTGCCAGCAGTTTCGGGACGCGGGGCAATCAGCCCCAGCATTTT	CASSFGTRGNQPQHF
TRBV18	-	TRBJ2-3	-	TGTGCCAGCTCACCAGGGGTAACAGATACGCAGTATTTT	CASSPGVTDTQYF
TRBV10-3	TRBD1	TRBJ2-1	-	TGTGCCAACGGACAGGGGATGAATGAGCAGTTCTTC	CANGQGMNEQFF
TRBV7-9	-	TRBJ2-1	-	TGTGCCAGCAGCTTGGCAGACTACAATGAGCAGTTCTTC	CASSLADYNEQFF
TRBV5-8	TRBD2	TRBJ2-5	-	TGTGCCAGCAGTCGGAACGGGAGGAAAGAGACCCAGTACTTC	CASSRNGRKETQYF
TRBV29-1	-	TRBJ1-1	-	TGCAGCGTTGAGTTGGGCTGGAACACTGAAGCTTTCTTT	CSVELGWNTEAFF